This T cell receptor beta chain came from a study of T cell changes during pregnancy in multiple sclerosis. The CDR3 is made up of 15 amino acids. Trimming took 0 bases from V and 5 from J, leaving 14 bases between them. The V gene's germline CDR1 is SGHKS and CDR2 YYEKEE (reference sequence). Clones were read by immunoSEQ multiplex PCR, and TCRdb kept only the in-frame ones, dropping some. This table holds around 32,000 clones, 80% to 90% found once. The TCR comes from a female donor with multiple sclerosis, enrolled in a pregnancy study. The genes are TRBV5-5 and TRBJ1-1, with D possibly TRBD1 on 5 matching bases. Here the sequenced sample was CD8+ T cells from peripheral blood mononuclear cells, taken before pregnancy. The CDR3 loop is CASSLAGRVYTEAFF. The DNA of the CDR3 is TGTGCCAGCAGCTTGGCCGGCAGGGTTTATACTGAAGCTTTCTTT.